The 12 T cell receptor beta chains listed next were all sequenced from one sample in a study of cytomegalovirus exposure and HLA in healthy donors. Primers for the PCR totalled 60 Vbeta and 13 Jbeta. The assay was immunoSEQ multiplex PCR, and TCRdb's table has in-frame clones only and misses some. The sample has 110,000 to 150,000 clones, nearly 80% seen once; the top ten hold less than 2%. Specimen: PBMCs. All receptors derive from a woman younger than 45 in good health and CMV-seronegative.

This sequence joins TRBV7-2 and TRBJ2-1, with 14 bases identical to TRBD2. J was trimmed by 6 bases and V by 5 bases; bases with no gene match: 6. Germline assignment: CDR1 SGHTA and CDR2 FQGNSA. The CDR3 sequence is 16 residues long. The CDR3 sequence is CASSPGGLAGVNEQFF. CDR3 in DNA: TGTGCCAGCAGCCCGGGGGGACTAGCGGGGGTCAATGAGCAGTTCTTC.

This clone was recorded a few times. The rearrangement links TRBV4-1 to TRBJ2-7; 7 positions agree with TRBD1. The CDR3 covers 14 residues. V dropped 5 bases and J dropped 3; count of bases not matched to a gene: 7. In germline, CDR1 is MGHRA, CDR2 YSYEKL. CDR3 coding DNA: TGCGCCAGCAGCTATCGACAGGGAGACTACGAGCAGTACTTC. This gives the protein CASSYRQGDYEQYF.

The rearrangement uses TRBV6-1 and TRBJ2-7; D possibly corresponds to TRBD1 (6 bases). CDR1 and CDR2 (germline): MNHNS, SASEGT. Trimming took off 2 bases at V and 4 bases at J, with 15 bases between the two ends. The CDR3 sequence is 15 residues long. The CDR3 region is CASSETIQGTYEQYF. The CDR3 DNA reads as TGTGCCAGCAGTGAAACGATACAGGGAACTTACGAGCAGTACTTC.

The chain carries TRBV9 and TRBJ2-2, with TRBD2 as a possible D gene (7 bases). This CDR3 contains 15 residues. Trimming cost V 0 bases and J 6 bases, with 12 bases left between them. In germline, CDR1 is SGDLS, CDR2 YYNGEE. As DNA, the CDR3 is TGTGCCAGCAGCGTAGGCGGGGGCGGGGCCGGGGAGCTGTTTTTT. It is translated as CASSVGGGGAGELFF.

The rearrangement joins TRBV11-2 to TRBJ2-5; 7 nucleotides agree with TRBD1. Losses at the gene ends were 5 bases for V and 3 bases for J; bases not matched to a gene: 6. The CDR3 extends over 14 amino acids. Germline V gene lookup returns CDR1 SGHAT and CDR2 FQNNGV. The CDR3 is CASSRGTEEETQYF. The CDR3 region has the DNA TGTGCCAGCAGCCGAGGGACAGAAGAAGAGACCCAGTACTTC.

The J gene is TRBJ2-2, the V gene TRBV7-7; TRBD2 is a possible D gene (6 bases). CDR1 is SSHAT, CDR2 FNYEAQ, per germline (reference sequence). The CDR3 totals 16 residues. V dropped 1 base and J dropped 0 bases, with 9 bases sitting between them. CDR3 loop: CASSLVGTPNTGELFF. DNA of the CDR3: TGTGCCAGCAGCTTAGTGGGGACTCCGAACACCGGGGAGCTGTTTTTT.

V gene TRBV7-8 combines with J gene TRBJ1-4; a possible D gene is TRBD1 (5 bases). The V gene's germline CDR1 is SGHVS and CDR2 FQNEAQ. Trimming removed 4 bases from V and 5 bases from J, with 8 bases in between. This CDR3 has 13 residues. The chain's CDR3 is CASSSGFNEKLFF. As DNA, the CDR3 is TGTGCCAGCAGCTCAGGGTTCAATGAAAAACTGTTTTTT.

The CDR3, as DNA: TGTGCCAGCAGTGAAATCGACAGAATGAACACTGAAGCTTTCTTT. It yields the protein CASSEIDRMNTEAFF. The chain carries TRBV6-1 and TRBJ1-1; D may be TRBD1 (5 bases). Germline CDR1 reads MNHNS; CDR2 reads SASEGT. CDR3 length equals 15 residues. The V end was cut by 2 bases, the J end by 0 bases, with 10 bases between.

The rearrangement uses TRBV19 and TRBJ2-1, with 7 bases lining up with TRBD2. This CDR3 contains 14 residues. Trimming cost V 4 bases and J 3 bases; bases outside gene matches: 3. Looked up from germline, CDR1 is LNHDA and CDR2 is SQIVND (reference sequence). The CDR3 protein is CASSTGLIYNEQFF. The CDR3 DNA reads as TGTGCCAGTAGTACGGGACTAATCTACAATGAGCAGTTCTTC.

The genes are TRBV6-6 and TRBJ1-1; tentatively, D is TRBD1 (6 bases). The CDR3 runs 15 residues. V lost 6 bases and J 1 base, leaving 15 bases between the germline ends. Germline CDR1 is MNHNY and CDR2 is SVGAGI (reference sequence). CDR3 region: CASRQQGSRNTEAFF. As DNA, the CDR3 is TGTGCCAGCAGGCAACAGGGTTCCCGGAACACTGAAGCTTTCTTT.

This chain links TRBV4-1 with TRBJ1-4, with TRBD1 as a possible D gene (5 bases). Germline loops: CDR1 MGHRA, CDR2 YSYEKL. The CDR3 runs to 15 residues. V dropped 0 bases and J dropped 2 bases, with 7 bases sitting between them. CDR3: CASSQDGGTNEKLFF. DNA of the CDR3: TGCGCCAGCAGCCAAGATGGGGGGACTAATGAAAAACTGTTTTTT.

The chain recombines TRBV9 with TRBJ1-1; no reliable D call. In germline, CDR1 is SGDLS, CDR2 YYNGEE. CDR3 length: 15 residues. V was clipped by 4 bases and J by 6 bases, with 19 bases between them. For the CDR3, the DNA is TGTGCCAGCAGCCCGGCCCCCCACGGGAGGGCTGAAGCTTTCTTT. It is translated as CASSPAPHGRAEAFF.